The rows below give T cell receptor beta chains drawn from one sample of a study of shared clonotypes between healthy human individuals. Assay: immunoSEQ multiplex PCR; the TCRdb copy retains only in-frame clones and omits some. The sample consists of about 560,000 clones, around 78% of them appearing once. The sample taken for sequencing was PBMCs. Receptors were obtained from a woman in her 40s in good health. Some clones in this sample may be carry-over from other donors' samples. The CDR3 runs from the conserved cysteine through the conserved F or W. The order of the fields is clone size, D gene, J gene, V gene, CDR3 protein, CDR3 DNA. A D gene is named only where the DNA matches it firmly. Rows may omit the clone size; those that give it use once, few, many or a size class.

abundance: few; d_gene: TRBD2; j_gene: TRBJ2-2; v_gene: TRBV5-1; CDR3aa: CASSLAIGGLADTGELFF; CDR3nt: TGCGCCAGCAGCTTGGCCATCGGCGGGCTAGCGGACACCGGGGAGCTGTTTTTT
abundance: -; d_gene: -; j_gene: TRBJ1-1; v_gene: TRBV7-9; CDR3aa: CASSLTDSINTEAFF; CDR3nt: TGTGCCAGCAGCTTGACAGATTCCATCAACACTGAAGCTTTCTTT
abundance: -; d_gene: -; j_gene: TRBJ1-5; v_gene: TRBV6-5; CDR3aa: CASSHYGNQPQHF; CDR3nt: TGTGCCAGCAGCCACTATGGCAATCAGCCCCAGCATTTT
abundance: -; d_gene: -; j_gene: TRBJ1-1; v_gene: TRBV19; CDR3aa: CASTPHRGPGTEAFF; CDR3nt: TGTGCCAGTACCCCACATCGGGGGCCTGGCACTGAAGCTTTCTTT
abundance: -; d_gene: -; j_gene: TRBJ1-4; v_gene: TRBV5-4; CDR3aa: CASSLRGNDEKLFF; CDR3nt: TGTGCCAGCAGCTTAAGGGGGAATGATGAAAAACTGTTTTTT
abundance: -; d_gene: -; j_gene: TRBJ1-6; v_gene: TRBV14; CDR3aa: CASSLKRAWSPLHF; CDR3nt: TGTGCCAGCAGCCTAAAAAGAGCGTGGTCACCCCTCCACTTT
abundance: -; d_gene: TRBD1; j_gene: TRBJ1-2; v_gene: TRBV28; CDR3aa: CASSATGTLNYGYTF; CDR3nt: TGTGCCAGCAGTGCGACAGGGACTCTTAACTATGGCTACACCTTC
abundance: once; d_gene: TRBD1; j_gene: TRBJ2-7; v_gene: TRBV2; CDR3aa: CASRPRTGIGEQYF; CDR3nt: TGTGCCAGCAGACCCAGGACAGGGATCGGCGAGCAGTACTTC
abundance: once; d_gene: TRBD1; j_gene: TRBJ1-1; v_gene: TRBV11-2; CDR3aa: CASSSGQLNVNTEAFF; CDR3nt: TGTGCCAGCAGCTCGGGACAGCTAAACGTGAACACTGAAGCTTTCTTT
abundance: -; d_gene: TRBD2; j_gene: TRBJ2-5; v_gene: TRBV5-4; CDR3aa: CASSSSTSGSGETQYF; CDR3nt: TGTGCCAGCAGCTCGTCGACTAGCGGGAGTGGGGAGACCCAGTACTTC
abundance: -; d_gene: -; j_gene: TRBJ2-7; v_gene: TRBV21-1; CDR3aa: CASSKKSRTSYEQYF; CDR3nt: TGTGCCAGCAGCAAGAAGTCTCGAACCTCCTACGAGCAGTACTTC
abundance: -; d_gene: TRBD1; j_gene: TRBJ2-7; v_gene: TRBV14; CDR3aa: CASSPGQASAYEQYF; CDR3nt: TGTGCCAGCAGCCCGGGACAGGCCTCGGCTTACGAGCAGTACTTC
abundance: -; d_gene: TRBD2; j_gene: TRBJ2-7; v_gene: TRBV29-1; CDR3aa: CSVEGEASGGYEQYF; CDR3nt: TGCAGCGTTGAAGGGGAGGCTAGCGGGGGCTACGAGCAGTACTTC
abundance: -; d_gene: -; j_gene: TRBJ1-2; v_gene: TRBV7-2; CDR3aa: CASSLGTQGGYTF; CDR3nt: TGTGCCAGCAGCTTAGGGACTCAGGGTGGCTACACCTTC
abundance: -; d_gene: -; j_gene: TRBJ2-5; v_gene: TRBV28; CDR3aa: CAIVARAQETQYF; CDR3nt: TGTGCCATCGTGGCGAGAGCCCAAGAGACCCAGTACTTC
abundance: -; d_gene: -; j_gene: TRBJ2-7; v_gene: TRBV11-2; CDR3aa: CASSFGLYRYEQYF; CDR3nt: TGTGCCAGCAGCTTCGGCCTTTATCGGTACGAGCAGTACTTC
abundance: few; d_gene: TRBD2; j_gene: TRBJ2-2; v_gene: TRBV7-2; CDR3aa: CASSSAGGSGELFF; CDR3nt: TGTGCCAGCAGCTCGGCGGGGGGCTCCGGGGAGCTGTTTTTT
abundance: -; d_gene: TRBD1; j_gene: TRBJ2-2; v_gene: TRBV27; CDR3aa: CASSPQGAGTGELFF; CDR3nt: TGTGCCAGCAGTCCGCAGGGGGCAGGCACCGGGGAGCTGTTTTTT
abundance: -; d_gene: TRBD1; j_gene: TRBJ2-7; v_gene: TRBV6-6; CDR3aa: CASSISRGGFHEQYF; CDR3nt: TGTGCCAGCAGTATCAGCAGAGGGGGCTTCCACGAGCAGTACTTC
abundance: -; d_gene: -; j_gene: TRBJ2-6; v_gene: TRBV5-1; CDR3aa: CASSSRGSGANVLTF; CDR3nt: TGCGCCAGCAGCTCTAGGGGCTCTGGGGCCAACGTCCTGACTTTC
abundance: -; d_gene: -; j_gene: TRBJ1-2; v_gene: TRBV6-5; CDR3aa: CASSYSTAYGYTF; CDR3nt: TGTGCCAGCAGTTACTCGACAGCCTATGGCTACACCTTC
abundance: -; d_gene: -; j_gene: TRBJ2-1; v_gene: TRBV7-8; CDR3aa: CASSSRQAGSYNEQFF; CDR3nt: TGTGCCAGCAGCTCCCGGCAGGCAGGGTCCTACAATGAGCAGTTCTTC
abundance: few; d_gene: -; j_gene: TRBJ1-6; v_gene: TRBV7-9; CDR3aa: CASSLAGGYSPLHF; CDR3nt: TGTGCCAGCAGCTTAGCTGGGGGCTATTCACCCCTCCACTTT
abundance: -; d_gene: -; j_gene: TRBJ2-5; v_gene: TRBV5-1; CDR3aa: CASSLAPTETQYF; CDR3nt: TGCGCCAGCAGTTTGGCCCCAACGGAGACCCAGTACTTC
abundance: -; d_gene: -; j_gene: TRBJ2-6; v_gene: TRBV11-2; CDR3aa: CASSLGRITGANVLTF; CDR3nt: TGTGCCAGCAGCTTAGGGAGAATTACTGGGGCCAACGTCCTGACTTTC
abundance: -; d_gene: -; j_gene: TRBJ2-7; v_gene: TRBV6-1; CDR3aa: CATLDPGSYEQYF; CDR3nt: TGTGCCACTCTCGACCCGGGGTCCTACGAGCAGTACTTC
abundance: -; d_gene: TRBD2; j_gene: TRBJ2-7; v_gene: TRBV18; CDR3aa: CASSPGGRGEQYF; CDR3nt: TGTGCCAGCTCACCTGGCGGGAGGGGCGAGCAGTACTTC
abundance: -; d_gene: TRBD1; j_gene: TRBJ2-3; v_gene: TRBV28; CDR3aa: CASSSGQSTDTQYF; CDR3nt: TGTGCCAGCAGTTCGGGACAGAGCACAGATACGCAGTATTTT
abundance: -; d_gene: -; j_gene: TRBJ1-4; v_gene: TRBV28; CDR3aa: CASSWGSAKLFF; CDR3nt: TGTGCCAGCAGTTGGGGGTCTGCAAAACTGTTTTTT
abundance: -; d_gene: TRBD1; j_gene: TRBJ2-1; v_gene: TRBV2; CDR3aa: CASRGDRGSYNEQFF; CDR3nt: TGTGCCAGCAGGGGGGACAGGGGATCCTACAATGAGCAGTTCTTC
abundance: -; d_gene: -; j_gene: TRBJ2-2; v_gene: TRBV7-3; CDR3aa: CASSPSGGPGELFF; CDR3nt: TGTGCCAGCAGCCCTTCCGGGGGGCCCGGGGAGCTGTTTTTT
abundance: few; d_gene: -; j_gene: TRBJ2-5; v_gene: TRBV7-2; CDR3aa: CASSTQRLARETQYF; CDR3nt: TGTGCCAGCAGCACTCAGAGGCTAGCGCGAGAGACCCAGTACTTC
abundance: few; d_gene: -; j_gene: TRBJ1-1; v_gene: TRBV5-1; CDR3aa: CASSPGVQGRNTEAFF; CDR3nt: TGCGCCAGCAGCCCGGGTGTACAGGGAAGGAACACTGAAGCTTTCTTT
abundance: -; d_gene: -; j_gene: TRBJ1-5; v_gene: TRBV18; CDR3aa: CASSSERSQPQHF; CDR3nt: TGTGCCAGCTCATCAGAAAGAAGCCAGCCCCAGCATTTT
abundance: -; d_gene: -; j_gene: TRBJ2-1; v_gene: TRBV19; CDR3aa: CASRGVNEQFF; CDR3nt: TGTGCCAGTAGGGGGGTAAATGAGCAGTTCTTC
abundance: -; d_gene: -; j_gene: TRBJ2-3; v_gene: TRBV9; CDR3aa: CASSVGGVSADTQYF; CDR3nt: TGTGCCAGCAGCGTAGGCGGGGTTTCCGCAGATACGCAGTATTTT
abundance: -; d_gene: -; j_gene: TRBJ2-1; v_gene: TRBV5-8; CDR3aa: CASSLQRGDNEQFF; CDR3nt: TGTGCCAGCAGCTTGCAACGGGGAGACAATGAGCAGTTCTTC
abundance: -; d_gene: TRBD1; j_gene: TRBJ1-5; v_gene: TRBV5-4; CDR3aa: CASSLGTGLINQPQHF; CDR3nt: TGTGCCAGCAGCTTGGGGACAGGGTTGATCAATCAGCCCCAGCATTTT
abundance: -; d_gene: TRBD1; j_gene: TRBJ2-2; v_gene: TRBV7-9; CDR3aa: CASRQGAGTGELFF; CDR3nt: TGTGCCAGCCGGCAGGGGGCCGGCACCGGGGAGCTGTTTTTT
abundance: -; d_gene: TRBD1; j_gene: TRBJ1-1; v_gene: TRBV5-1; CDR3aa: CASSLRTGGMNTEAFF; CDR3nt: TGCGCCAGCAGCTTGAGGACAGGGGGAATGAACACTGAAGCTTTCTTT
abundance: -; d_gene: TRBD1; j_gene: TRBJ1-2; v_gene: TRBV18; CDR3aa: CASSRGLQGSSYGYTF; CDR3nt: TGTGCCAGCTCACGAGGACTACAGGGGTCGAGCTATGGCTACACCTTC
abundance: -; d_gene: -; j_gene: TRBJ1-1; v_gene: TRBV27; CDR3aa: CASRGQLETEAFF; CDR3nt: TGTGCCAGCAGAGGACAACTTGAGACTGAAGCTTTCTTT
abundance: -; d_gene: -; j_gene: TRBJ2-3; v_gene: TRBV30; CDR3aa: CAWSGRAEGRRYF; CDR3nt: TGTGCCTGGAGTGGTAGGGCGGAGGGTAGGCGGTATTTT
abundance: -; d_gene: TRBD1; j_gene: TRBJ2-5; v_gene: TRBV9; CDR3aa: CASSIGTGGGETQYF; CDR3nt: TGTGCCAGCAGCATTGGGACAGGGGGCGGGGAGACCCAGTACTTC
abundance: -; d_gene: TRBD2; j_gene: TRBJ2-2; v_gene: TRBV5-4; CDR3aa: CASSLGSGAGVDTGELFF; CDR3nt: TGTGCCAGCAGCCTGGGGAGTGGAGCGGGAGTAGACACCGGGGAGCTGTTTTTT
abundance: -; d_gene: -; j_gene: TRBJ1-1; v_gene: TRBV18; CDR3aa: CASSPEQGTEAFF; CDR3nt: TGTGCCAGCTCACCCGAGCAGGGCACTGAAGCTTTCTTT
abundance: -; d_gene: -; j_gene: TRBJ2-7; v_gene: TRBV21-1; CDR3aa: CASMNPGTGGHEQYF; CDR3nt: TGTGCCAGCATGAACCCCGGGACAGGGGGCCACGAGCAGTACTTC
abundance: -; d_gene: -; j_gene: TRBJ2-7; v_gene: TRBV7-2; CDR3aa: CASSLSGDNSYEQYF; CDR3nt: TGTGCCAGCAGCCTTAGCGGAGATAACTCCTACGAGCAGTACTTC
abundance: -; d_gene: TRBD2; j_gene: TRBJ2-3; v_gene: TRBV27; CDR3aa: CASSLREPGLAGGLANTQYF; CDR3nt: TGTGCCAGCAGTTTACGAGAGCCGGGACTAGCGGGAGGGCTGGCAAATACGCAGTATTTT
abundance: -; d_gene: TRBD2; j_gene: TRBJ2-3; v_gene: TRBV7-9; CDR3aa: CASSLGRELDTQYF; CDR3nt: TGTGCCAGCAGCTTAGGGCGGGAGCTAGATACGCAGTATTTT
abundance: once; d_gene: -; j_gene: TRBJ1-5; v_gene: TRBV19; CDR3aa: CASSKGHLLGNQPQHF; CDR3nt: TGTGCCAGTAGTAAGGGACATTTGTTGGGCAATCAGCCCCAGCATTTT
abundance: -; d_gene: TRBD2; j_gene: TRBJ2-1; v_gene: TRBV10-2; CDR3aa: CASSPAGVVDEQFF; CDR3nt: TGCGCCAGCAGTCCAGCGGGAGTTGTCGATGAGCAGTTCTTC
abundance: -; d_gene: TRBD1; j_gene: TRBJ2-5; v_gene: TRBV5-1; CDR3aa: CASSLVGGLQETQYF; CDR3nt: TGCGCCAGCAGCTTGGTAGGGGGCCTACAAGAGACCCAGTACTTC
abundance: -; d_gene: -; j_gene: TRBJ1-2; v_gene: TRBV21-1; CDR3aa: CASSKCLSRPRGYGYTF; CDR3nt: TGTGCCAGCAGCAAATGTTTGTCGAGACCTAGAGGCTATGGCTACACCTTC
abundance: -; d_gene: -; j_gene: TRBJ1-1; v_gene: TRBV11-2; CDR3aa: CASSERSGPNTEAFF; CDR3nt: TGTGCCAGCAGCGAACGCTCCGGACCGAACACTGAAGCTTTCTTT